A single sample is the source of the 18 T cell receptor beta chains below, sequenced in a study of blood T cell repertoires in COVID-19. The protocol was immunoSEQ multiplex PCR, while the TCRdb copy is restricted to in-frame clones and leaves out a portion. The sample includes roughly 430,000 clones, approximately 91% of them seen just once. What was sequenced was PBMCs or T cells enriched from blood (not recorded which). Source of these receptors: a woman younger than 35 who had been exposed to COVID-19.

V usage is TRBV18 and J usage is TRBJ1-2; TRBD1 is a possible D gene (6 bases). Trimming cost V 3 bases and J 6 bases, with 11 bases left between them. The length of the CDR3 is 13 residues. Germline lookup yields CDR1 KGHSH and CDR2 LQKENI. CDR3 residues: CASSPPGGHGYTF. CDR3 in DNA: TGTGCCAGCTCACCTCCGGGGGGGCATGGCTACACCTTC.

V usage is TRBV5-4 and J usage is TRBJ1-3; 7 nucleotides agree with TRBD1. Trimming at V came to 4 bases and at J to 0 bases, leaving 10 bases not matched to a gene. This CDR3 is built from 17 residues. Per germline, CDR1 SGHNT and CDR2 YYREEE (reference sequence). In DNA, the CDR3 is TGTGCCAGCAGCATGACAGGGTTTTCGGTCTCTGGAAACACCATATATTTT. Translation gives CASSMTGFSVSGNTIYF.

This chain joins TRBV10-1 and TRBJ2-1; 7 nucleotides line up with TRBD2. This CDR3 is 12 amino acids long. Per the germline V gene, CDR1 is WNHNN and CDR2 is SYGVQD (reference sequence). Trimming cost V 4 bases and J 12 bases; bases outside gene matches: 6. The CDR3 spells CASSGAGTMQFF. The CDR3 DNA reads as TGCGCCAGCAGTGGGGCCGGGACTATGCAGTTCTTC.

The chain joins TRBV5-8 to TRBJ1-2, with D perhaps matching TRBD1 (6 bases). Germline lookup yields CDR1 SGHTS and CDR2 YDEGEE. Trimming removed 2 bases from V and 4 bases from J, with 12 bases in between. The CDR3 spans 14 residues. The CDR3 DNA is TGTGCCAGCAGCTTTGCGGGGGGGCTCTATGGCTACACCTTC. This codes for CASSFAGGLYGYTF.

The CDR3 here is CASSVATWGLAGNLLDTQYF. The CDR3 DNA is TGTGCCAGCAGCGTAGCTACCTGGGGACTAGCGGGAAATCTTCTAGATACGCAGTATTTT. V and J are TRBV9 and TRBJ2-3, with 13 bases identical to TRBD2. The germline V gene has CDR1 SGDLS and CDR2 YYNGEE. The ends lost 0 bases at V and 5 bases at J; junction bases unmatched: 15. The CDR3 extends over 20 amino acids.

The chain links TRBV27 to TRBJ1-4, with TRBD1 as a possible D gene (5 bases). This CDR3 has 13 amino acids. CDR1 MNHEY and CDR2 SMNVEV come from the germline V gene (reference sequence). The V and J ends lost 4 bases and 5 bases respectively, with 8 bases between them. DNA of the CDR3: TGTGCCAGCAGTTCCGGGGGGAATGAAAAACTGTTTTTT. Protein sequence: CASSSGGNEKLFF.

This clone was picked up one time. CDR3: CASRLRGGTGSSYEQYF. The CDR3 DNA sequence: TGTGCCAGCAGGTTAAGGGGGGGGACAGGGAGCTCCTACGAGCAGTACTTC. The chain uses TRBV28 and TRBJ2-7, with 9 bases fitting TRBD1. The CDR3 covers 17 residues. In germline, CDR1 is MDHEN, CDR2 SYDVKM. Losses at the gene ends were 6 bases for V and 0 bases for J; bases not matched to a gene: 12.

This clone was counted between two and nine times. V is TRBV30 and J is TRBJ2-1; no clear D. Trimming stripped 0 bases from V and 9 bases from J, with 15 bases between. The CDR3 is 14 residues long. CDR1 and CDR2 (germline): GTSNPN, SVGIG (reference sequence). Here the CDR3 DNA reads TGTGCCTGGAGTGTAGCCAGCGCCTCTTTTGAGCAGTTCTTC. Translated: CAWSVASASFEQFF.

The chain joins TRBV10-1 to TRBJ2-7, with D maybe TRBD2 (6 bases). Germline CDR1 is WNHNN and CDR2 is SYGVQD (reference sequence). Trimming cost V 1 base and J 4 bases, with 14 bases left between them. The CDR3 runs 15 residues. The CDR3 bases are TGCGCCAGCAGTGAGTTTAGGAGGGGTAGGTACGAGCAGTACTTC. This codes for CASSEFRRGRYEQYF.

This chain links TRBV6-2 or TRBV6-3 with TRBJ1-5; a weak D match, TRBD1 (6 bases). The CDR3 covers 14 residues. Germline-derived CDR1 and CDR2 are MNHEY and SVGEGT. The V end lost 5 bases, the J end lost 2 bases, and 10 bases lay between the germline ends. The CDR3 sequence is CASSGTSGNQPQHF. The CDR3 DNA is TGTGCCAGCAGTGGGACATCGGGCAATCAGCCCCAGCATTTT.

This chain joins TRBV24-1 and TRBJ2-5; D may be TRBD1 (6 bases). The V gene lost 6 bases and the J gene lost 4 bases, with 8 bases spanning the gap. CDR1 and CDR2 (germline): KGHDR, SFDVKD. CDR3 length: 12 residues. As DNA, the CDR3 is TGTGCCACCAGTCCAGGGGCAGAGACCCAGTACTTC. Translation gives CATSPGAETQYF.

This rearrangement joins TRBV3-1 (or the pseudogene TRBV3-2) to TRBJ2-3, with D tentatively TRBD2 (6 bases). The CDR3 consists of 14 residues. In germline, CDR1 is LGHDT, CDR2 YNNKEL (reference sequence). V lost 8 bases and J lost 5, with 17 bases in between. The CDR3 DNA sequence: TGTGCCAGCGGGGAGCGGGCCGGGGGAGATACGCAGTATTTT. It translates to CASGERAGGDTQYF.

The chain couples TRBV19 to TRBJ1-1; D might be TRBD1 (5 bases). There are 13 residues in the CDR3. The germline V and J ends were trimmed by 5 bases and 4 bases, with 11 bases remaining between them. Germline CDR1 reads LNHDA; CDR2 reads SQIVND (reference sequence). CDR3 protein: CASSWRGSTEAFF. The CDR3 DNA is TGTGCCAGTAGTTGGAGGGGTAGCACTGAAGCTTTCTTT. The full variable domain, completed using reference TRBV19 and TRBJ1-1, is DGGITQSPKYLFRKEGQNVTLSCEQNLNHDAMYWYRQDPGQGLRLIYYSQIVNDFQKGDIAEGYSVSREKKESFPLTVTSAQKNPTAFYLCASSWRGSTEAFFGQGTRLTVV.

V and J are TRBV28 and TRBJ2-7; 10 bases align to TRBD1. CDR1 is MDHEN and CDR2 is SYDVKM in the germline V gene. Unmatched junction bases numbered 3, after V lost 6 bases and J lost 4 bases. CDR3 length: 13 amino acids. The CDR3 loop reads CASSRQGAYEQYF. The CDR3 DNA reads TGTGCCAGCAGCCGACAGGGGGCGTACGAGCAGTACTTC.

The V and J genes are TRBV7-9 and TRBJ2-7; D possibly corresponds to TRBD1 (6 bases). The CDR3 is 13 amino acids. The V end lost 3 bases, the J end lost 2 bases, and 8 bases lay between the germline ends. From germline, CDR1 is SEHNR and CDR2 FQNEAQ (reference sequence). CDR3 bases: TGTGCCAGCAGCTTGGACAGTCCCTACGAGCAGTACTTC. Encoded protein: CASSLDSPYEQYF.

The rearrangement joins TRBV9 to TRBJ2-2; a possible D gene is TRBD2 (6 bases). V was cut by 4 bases and J by 5 bases, with 15 bases left in between. This CDR3 is built from 15 residues. The germline gives CDR1 SGDLS, CDR2 YYNGEE. CDR3 protein: CASSTRLVGTGELFF. The DNA of the CDR3 is TGTGCCAGCAGCACTAGACTAGTAGGGACCGGGGAGCTGTTTTTT.

The chain employs TRBV6-2 or TRBV6-3 and TRBJ2-7; D possibly corresponds to TRBD1 (5 bases). Deletions cut 4 bases from V and 5 bases from J, with 9 bases between. Germline V CDR1 and CDR2: MNHEY, SVGEGT. CDR3 size: 12 residues. CDR3: CASSSGIDEQYF. For the CDR3, the DNA is TGTGCCAGCAGTTCAGGGATCGACGAGCAGTACTTC.

This chain links TRBV28 with TRBJ2-4, with 8 bases fitting TRBD2. CDR1 is MDHEN and CDR2 is SYDVKM in the germline V gene. The CDR3 loop spans 12 amino acids. The CDR3 DNA is TGTGCATCACGGGGGGGCGGGAACATTCAGTACTTC. Translated, it gives CASRGGGNIQYF.